This T cell receptor (beta chain) was identified during a study of cytomegalovirus exposure and HLA in healthy donors. Amplification used 60 Vbeta primers and 13 Jbeta primers. Method: immunoSEQ multiplex PCR; TCRdb's copy keeps in-frame clones and lacks some. The sample yields some 100,000 clones, roughly two thirds seen once. Trimming removed 4 bases at V and 3 bases at J, with 11 bases between. Germline CDR1 reads MNHEY; CDR2 reads SVGAGI. The CDR3 extends over 14 amino acids. Only one count was recorded for this clone. The V gene is TRBV6-5, the J gene TRBJ2-3; D uncertain. The material sequenced was PBMCs. This clonotype was sampled from a woman between 45 and 65 years old in good health and CMV-seropositive. CDR3 sequence reads: CASSSRGQTDTQYF. CDR3 sequence (DNA): TGTGCCAGCAGTTCACGAGGTCAGACAGATACGCAGTATTTT.